One and the same sample provided the 20 T cell receptor beta chains below, sequenced in a study of shared clonotypes between healthy human individuals. Data came from immunoSEQ multiplex PCR; TCRdb stores just in-frame clones and leaves some out. The data hold approximately 980,000 clones, with approximately 76% observed a single time. The specimen was memory CD4+ T cells sorted from blood. Subset described: CD45RA-negative fraction. All receptors derive from a man aged 18 to 29 in good health.

V usage is TRBV4-3 and J usage is TRBJ1-4, with 10 positions matching TRBD1. The CDR3 contains 16 residues. From germline, CDR1 is LGHNA and CDR2 YSLEER. Losses at the gene ends were 4 bases for V and 5 bases for J; bases not matched to a gene: 7. The DNA for the CDR3 is TGCGCCAGCAGCCGATCAGGACAGGGGGGGAATGAAAAACTGTTTTTT. Its protein is CASSRSGQGGNEKLFF.

The sample holds a few counts of this clone. CDR3 DNA sequence: TGTGCCAGCAGCCCCAGACTAGCGGGGGGAACCTACAATGAGCAGTTCTTC. It translates to CASSPRLAGGTYNEQFF. The chain couples TRBV7-9 to TRBJ2-1; TRBD2 matches at 13 bases. Germline V gives CDR1 SEHNR, CDR2 FQNEAQ (reference sequence). The CDR3 has 17 residues. Trimming took 5 bases from V and 2 from J; bases not matched to a gene: 6.

This clone came up once. With a much larger clone just one base away, this may be a read error. In the same sample, other DNA sequences code for this CDR3. J is TRBJ2-2 and V is TRBV7-9; no firm D call. From germline, CDR1 is SEHNR and CDR2 FQNEAQ (reference sequence). This CDR3 region has 13 residues. The ends were cut back, 1 base at V and 1 base at J, with 1 base in the middle. The CDR3 nucleotides are TGTGCCAGCAGCTTAGAGAACACCGGGGAGCTGTTTTTT. This gives the protein CASSLENTGELFF.

The V and J genes are TRBV28 and TRBJ2-5; 9 positions agree with TRBD1. CDR1 is MDHEN, CDR2 SYDVKM, per germline. Losses at the gene ends were 5 bases for V and 4 bases for J; bases not matched to a gene: 8. CDR3 size: 15 residues. This CDR3 is CASSTGTGSRETQYF. The DNA for the CDR3 is TGTGCCAGCAGTACCGGGACAGGGTCCCGAGAGACCCAGTACTTC. Supplemented by reference TRBV28 and TRBJ2-5, the full variable domain reads DVKVTQSSRYLVKRTGEKVFLECVQDMDHENMFWYRQDPGLGLRLIYFSYDVKMKEKGDIPEGYSVSREKKERFSLILESASTNQTSMYLCASSTGTGSRETQYFGPGTRLLVL.

The sample holds a few counts of this clone. The rearrangement uses TRBV9 and TRBJ1-6, with D possibly matching TRBD1 (6 bases). Trimming shortened V by 5 bases and J by 0 bases, and 9 bases separated the two germline ends. Germline V gene lookup returns CDR1 SGDLS and CDR2 YYNGEE. The CDR3 loop spans 15 amino acids. CDR3 residues: CASRGGSSYNSPLHF. The CDR3 nucleotides read TGTGCCAGCAGAGGGGGGAGCTCCTATAATTCACCCCTCCACTTT.

The chain uses TRBV2 and TRBJ1-6; tentative D call: TRBD1 (5 bases). V was cut by 11 bases and J by 0 bases, with 14 bases left in between. In germline, CDR1 is SNHLY, CDR2 FYNNEI. This CDR3 comprises 15 residues. CDR3 loop: CACGAASSYNSPLHF. In nucleotides, the CDR3 is TGTGCCTGCGGGGCAGCAAGCTCCTATAATTCACCCCTCCACTTT.

To note about this clone: At one end, the junction sequence differs from germline, possibly due to a read error. This chain connects TRBV7-7 to TRBJ2-1, with D unclear. The CDR3 sequence is 11 residues long. Germline V gene sequence: CDR1 SSHAT, CDR2 FNYEAQ (reference sequence). The CDR3 sequence: CASSSGNEQFF. CDR3 sequence (DNA): TGTGCTAGCAGCTCTGGAAATGAGCAGTTCTTC.

This sequence joins TRBV5-1 and TRBJ2-3, with D uncertain. The CDR3 sequence is 14 residues long. Germline V lookup: CDR1 SGHRS, CDR2 YFSETQ. V lost 4 bases and J 1 base, leaving 10 bases between the germline ends. CDR3 DNA sequence: TGCGCCAGCAGCACTTACGCGGGCACAGATACGCAGTATTTT. Its protein product is CASSTYAGTDTQYF.

This chain links TRBV7-9 with TRBJ1-6, with D unclear. Per the germline V gene, CDR1 is SEHNR and CDR2 is FQNEAQ (reference sequence). V was shortened by 1 base and J by 5 bases, with 9 bases between the two germline ends. The CDR3 runs to 15 residues. In DNA form, the CDR3 reads TGTGCCAGCAGCTTAGGAGGGTTCAATAATTCACCCCTCCACTTT. Translation: CASSLGGFNNSPLHF.

J is TRBJ1-1 and V is TRBV6-5; TRBD1 is a possible D gene (5 bases). CDR3 length equals 13 residues. CDR1 is MNHEY and CDR2 is SVGAGI in the germline V gene. The V end lost 2 bases, the J end lost 3 bases, and 7 bases lay between the germline ends. The CDR3 here is CASSYLGHTEAFF. As DNA, the CDR3 is TGTGCCAGCAGTTACCTGGGGCACACTGAAGCTTTCTTT.

The chain joins TRBV6-5 to TRBJ1-1; the match to TRBD1 covers 7 bases. V trimming: 6 bases; J trimming: 4 bases; junction bases outside the gene matches: 5. The CDR3 has 13 residues. The germline gives CDR1 MNHEY, CDR2 SVGAGI. CDR3 residues: CASRLQGRTEAFF. The CDR3 DNA follows: TGTGCCAGCAGACTACAGGGGCGCACTGAAGCTTTCTTT.

The rearrangement uses TRBV5-1 and TRBJ2-1; TRBD2 agrees at 10 bases. The CDR3 is 16 residues long. The germline V gene encodes CDR1 SGHRS and CDR2 YFSETQ. Germline trimming cut 3 bases from V and 7 bases from J; bases unmatched to any gene: 10. CDR3 nucleotide sequence: TGCGCCAGCAGCTCCACTAGCGGGGAGGGAGGGAATGAGCAGTTCTTC. It specifies CASSSTSGEGGNEQFF.

The chain employs TRBV27 and TRBJ1-4; D is unresolved. Trimming removed 3 bases from V and 8 bases from J, with 19 bases in between. CDR3 length: 16 amino acids. In germline, CDR1 is MNHEY, CDR2 SMNVEV (reference sequence). This CDR3 reads CASSLGQDPVREKLFF. As DNA, the CDR3 is TGTGCCAGCAGTTTGGGTCAGGACCCGGTGAGGGAAAAACTGTTTTTT.

The rearrangement links TRBV7-2 to TRBJ2-5; no firm D call. The CDR3 length is 14 residues. Germline V gene data show CDR1 as SGHTA and CDR2 as FQGNSA. Trimming left V 1 base short and J 7 bases short, with 13 bases between. For the CDR3, the DNA is TGTGCCAGCAGCTTAGAAAAGAGAGGCGCGACCCAGTACTTC. It codes for CASSLEKRGATQYF.

This clone was counted between two and nine times. Other DNA sequences in this specimen translate into the identical CDR3. V and J are TRBV10-3 and TRBJ2-5, with 8 bases aligning to TRBD1. With V trimmed by 3 bases and J by 5 bases, 5 bases remained unmatched. The germline V gene has CDR1 ENHRY and CDR2 SYGVKD. The CDR3 has 14 residues. The CDR3 coding sequence is TGTGCCATCAGTGACGGACAGGGTAGGGAGACCCAGTACTTC. It encodes CAISDGQGRETQYF.

The V call is TRBV10-1, the J call TRBJ2-2; D unresolved. Trimming took 6 bases from V and 4 from J, leaving 9 bases between them. CDR1 WNHNN and CDR2 SYGVQD come from the germline V gene (reference sequence). CDR3 length: 13 residues. The CDR3 loop is CASSPSITGELFF. The CDR3 nucleotides are TGCGCCAGCAGCCCCAGTATCACCGGGGAGCTGTTTTTT.

Worth noting for this clone: The sample has other DNA sequences that encode this CDR3 too. V and J are TRBV28 and TRBJ1-5, with 11 bases that match TRBD1. Germline V lookup: CDR1 MDHEN, CDR2 SYDVKM. The CDR3 has 15 residues. The V segment lost 5 bases and the J segment 7 bases; nucleotides outside the gene matches: 7. The CDR3 spells CASSPRTGGGQPQHF. DNA for the CDR3: TGTGCCAGCAGTCCACGGACAGGGGGCGGCCAGCCCCAGCATTTT.

This clone was recorded once. The V and J genes are TRBV19 and TRBJ2-3; 11 bases fit TRBD2. The CDR3 covers 15 residues. CDR1 and CDR2 (germline): LNHDA, SQIVND (reference sequence). V shed 6 bases, J shed 1 base, and the junction held 3 bases outside the gene matches. The CDR3 DNA reads as TGTGCCAGTAGGACTAGCGGGGCCCGCACAGATACGCAGTATTTT. This encodes CASRTSGARTDTQYF.

The chain uses TRBV7-2 and TRBJ1-5; TRBD1 is a possible D gene (5 bases). V was clipped by 5 bases and J by 4 bases, with 15 bases between them. This CDR3 region has 15 residues. The germline V gene has CDR1 SGHTA and CDR2 FQGNSA. The CDR3 is CASSPGGTGNQPQHF. The CDR3 bases are TGTGCCAGCAGCCCCGGGGGAACAGGTAATCAGCCCCAGCATTTT. Filled out from reference TRBV7-2 and TRBJ1-5, the complete variable domain reads GAGVSQSPSNKVTEKGKDVELRCDPISGHTALYWYRQSLGQGLEFLIYFQGNSAPDKSGLPSDRFSAERTGGSVSTLTIQRTQQEDSAVYLCASSPGGTGNQPQHFGDGTRLSIL.

The chain links TRBV11-2 to TRBJ2-7; 7 bases are shared with TRBD2. This CDR3 comprises 14 residues. The germline V gene has CDR1 SGHAT and CDR2 FQNNGV. The trim removed 1 base at V and 1 base at J, leaving 1 base unmatched. The CDR3 DNA reads as TGTGCCAGCAGCTTAGGGGAGGGATCCTACGAGCAGTACTTC. Translated: CASSLGEGSYEQYF.